One sample yielded the 25 T cell receptor beta chains listed below, sequenced in a study of OX40 agonist ivuxolimab in advanced cancers. Profiling relied on immunoSEQ multiplex PCR, and the TCRdb table lists in-frame clones only, not all of them. In the table there are 55,000 to 80,000 clones, approximately 90% of which are singletons. The material was CD4+ or CD8+ T cells sorted from blood, obtained in a trial of the OX40 agonist ivuxolimab. Every receptor here comes from an adult with an advanced solid tumor such as melanoma, head and neck, liver or kidney cancer.

This chain uses TRBV5-1 with TRBJ1-3, with D possibly being TRBD1 (5 bases). V lost 3 bases, J lost 0 bases, and 10 bases lay in between. CDR3 length equals 15 residues. Germline V gene data show CDR1 as SGHRS and CDR2 as YFSETQ. The CDR3 bases are TGCGCCAGCAGCTATACCGGGACCTCTGGAAACACCATATATTTT. Translation gives CASSYTGTSGNTIYF. Together with reference TRBV5-1 and TRBJ1-3, the CDR3 gives the full variable domain: KAGVTQTPRYLIKTRGQQVTLSCSPISGHRSVSWYQQTPGQGLQFLFEYFSETQRNKGNFPGRFSGRQFSNSRSEMNVSTLELGDSALYLCASSYTGTSGNTIYFGEGSWLTVV.

This clone was observed a handful of times. The V call is TRBV28, the J call TRBJ1-4; D call uncertain. CDR1 and CDR2 (germline): MDHEN, SYDVKM. The V end was cut by 6 bases, the J end by 0 bases, with 8 bases between. The CDR3 contains 14 residues. DNA for the CDR3: TGTGCCAGCAGCCCTTATGCAACTAATGAAAAACTGTTTTTT. Its translation is CASSPYATNEKLFF.

The gene calls are TRBV7-2 and TRBJ2-7; 9 bases map to TRBD1. CDR1 and CDR2 from the germline V gene are SGHTA and FQGNSA. The ends lost 1 base at V and 4 bases at J; junction bases unmatched: 8. CDR3 length equals 16 residues. CDR3 protein: CASSLGRDRAIYEQYF. The CDR3 nucleotides read TGTGCCAGCAGCTTAGGCCGGGACAGGGCCATATACGAGCAGTACTTC.

The chain couples TRBV9 to TRBJ2-7; 7 nucleotides line up with TRBD2. The CDR3 is 14 amino acids. V shed 3 bases, J shed 0 bases, and the junction held 3 bases outside the gene matches. Germline lookup yields CDR1 SGDLS and CDR2 YYNGEE. CDR3 loop: CASSGGGSSYEQYF. As DNA, the CDR3 is TGTGCCAGCAGCGGGGGGGGGAGCTCCTACGAGCAGTACTTC.

The sample holds a few counts of this clone. The chain is built from TRBV30 and TRBJ1-1; perhaps TRBD1 as D (5 bases). Per the germline V gene, CDR1 is GTSNPN and CDR2 is SVGIG (reference sequence). This CDR3 is 12 amino acids long. The ends were cut back, 6 bases at V and 5 bases at J, with 13 bases in the middle. CDR3: CACDRSGTEAFF. CDR3 DNA sequence: TGTGCCTGCGACAGATCGGGAACTGAAGCTTTCTTT.

The J gene is TRBJ1-2, the V gene TRBV7-2; no reliable D call. The V end was cut by 4 bases, the J end by 0 bases, with 6 bases between. The CDR3 sequence is 13 residues long. The germline gives CDR1 SGHTA, CDR2 FQGNSA. CDR3 nucleotide sequence: TGTGCCAGCAGCTCGATCGCTAACTATGGCTACACCTTC. It translates to CASSSIANYGYTF. The full variable domain, with the rest looked up from reference TRBV7-2 and TRBJ1-2, is GAGVSQSPSNKVTEKGKDVELRCDPISGHTALYWYRQSLGQGLEFLIYFQGNSAPDKSGLPSDRFSAERTGGSVSTLTIQRTQQEDSAVYLCASSSIANYGYTFGSGTRLTVV.

This sequence joins TRBV10-3 and TRBJ1-1; no clear D gene. Germline-derived CDR1 and CDR2 are ENHRY and SYGVKD. The CDR3 contains 11 residues. Between the trimmed V and J ends, which lost 4 bases and 4 bases, there was a span of 4 bases. The chain's CDR3 is CAISGSTEAFF. The CDR3 DNA follows: TGTGCCATCAGTGGAAGCACTGAAGCTTTCTTT.

The sample holds one count of this clone. The chain carries TRBV5-1 and TRBJ2-5, with 8 bases identical to TRBD2. This CDR3 is 15 amino acids long. Trimming removed 4 bases from V and 5 bases from J; junction bases left unmatched: 10. CDR1 SGHRS and CDR2 YFSETQ come from the germline V gene. The CDR3 here is CASSPEGGRRETQYF. The CDR3 DNA reads as TGCGCCAGCAGCCCTGAGGGCGGGAGGAGGGAGACCCAGTACTTC.

The J gene is TRBJ1-3, the V gene TRBV6-5; 8 bases are a match to TRBD1. The CDR3 is 15 amino acids. Per germline, CDR1 MNHEY and CDR2 SVGAGI. Trimming removed 3 bases from V and 8 bases from J; junction bases left unmatched: 9. CDR3: CASSYSGQGSYTIYF. The CDR3 nucleotides are TGTGCCAGCAGTTATTCAGGACAGGGTTCATACACCATATATTTT.

The chain couples TRBV6-4 to TRBJ2-6; no clear D gene. The CDR3 is 14 amino acids. V was cut by 4 bases and J by 4 bases, with 8 bases left in between. Germline V gene data show CDR1 as MRHNA and CDR2 as SNTAGT. CDR3 DNA: TGTGCCAGCAGTGCTTTGGGGGGGGCCAACGTCCTGACTTTC. It translates to CASSALGGANVLTF.

The sample holds a few counts of this clone. Other DNA sequences in the same sample also yield this CDR3. The chain is built from TRBV27 and TRBJ1-2; tentatively, D is TRBD1 (6 bases). V gave up 3 bases and J gave up 5 bases, with 16 bases separating them. Germline-derived CDR1 and CDR2 are MNHEY and SMNVEV (reference sequence). The CDR3 spans 15 residues. This chain's CDR3 is CASSLTLGTLYGYTF. The CDR3 DNA is TGTGCCAGCAGTTTGACCCTCGGGACACTTTATGGCTACACCTTC.

The V gene is TRBV5-1, the J gene TRBJ2-1; 7 nucleotides agree with TRBD1. Germline assignment: CDR1 SGHRS and CDR2 YFSETQ. The CDR3 has 16 amino acids. The trim removed 0 bases at V and 1 base at J, leaving 4 bases unmatched. In DNA, the CDR3 is TGCGCCAGCAGCTTGGTCCCAGGGGGATCCTACAATGAGCAGTTCTTC. Amino acid sequence: CASSLVPGGSYNEQFF.

The gene calls are TRBV28 and TRBJ1-2; no clear D. The germline gives CDR1 MDHEN, CDR2 SYDVKM. The CDR3 length is 15 residues. V was shortened by 5 bases and J by 4 bases, with 17 bases between the two germline ends. The CDR3 protein is CASSPNGRPLYGYTF. CDR3 bases: TGTGCCAGCAGTCCCAATGGACGGCCTCTCTATGGCTACACCTTC.

The chain has TRBV7-3 and TRBJ2-1, with D unresolved. CDR1 is SGHTA, CDR2 FQGTGA, per germline. The CDR3 has 14 residues. Trimming took 5 bases from V and 1 from J, leaving 9 bases between them. CDR3 coding DNA: TGTGCCAGCAGCCCTTACAGTTCCTACAATGAGCAGTTCTTC. Its protein product is CASSPYSSYNEQFF.

The chain recombines TRBV27 with TRBJ2-1; maybe TRBD1 (6 bases). The germline CDR1 and CDR2 sequences are MNHEY and SMNVEV (reference sequence). Trimming cost V 1 base and J 7 bases, with 17 bases left between them. This CDR3 is 16 amino acids long. Written as DNA, the CDR3 is TGTGCCAGCAGTTTATTTCGACAGGTGGGGACAAATGAGCAGTTCTTC. Amino acids: CASSLFRQVGTNEQFF.

The sample holds one count of this clone. The chain carries TRBV19 and TRBJ1-1; D gene unclear. Trimming removed 4 bases from V and 7 bases from J, with 19 bases in between. In germline, CDR1 is LNHDA, CDR2 SQIVND (reference sequence). The length of the CDR3 is 15 residues. The CDR3 sequence: CASSTDVGRKGEAFF. In DNA, the CDR3 is TGTGCCAGTAGTACTGACGTGGGCAGGAAGGGTGAAGCTTTCTTT.

This clone appeared a single time. The sample has other DNA sequences that encode this CDR3 too. The CDR3 region is CASSLRNTEAFF. CDR3 DNA: TGTGCCAGCAGTTTACGAAACACTGAAGCTTTCTTT. This chain links TRBV28 with TRBJ1-1, with D unresolved. This CDR3 spans 12 amino acids. Trimming left V 2 bases short and J 2 bases short, with 3 bases between. Germline V gene lookup returns CDR1 MDHEN and CDR2 SYDVKM.

CDR3 in amino acids: CASSPSGAGNTEAFF. In nucleotides, the CDR3 is TGTGCCAGCAGCCCAAGTGGGGCGGGGAACACTGAAGCTTTCTTT. This chain joins TRBV9 and TRBJ1-1, with D possibly TRBD1 on 5 matching bases. CDR3 length: 15 residues. CDR1 and CDR2 from the germline V gene are SGDLS and YYNGEE. V dropped 4 bases and J dropped 1 base, with 14 bases sitting between them. Combining the CDR3 with reference TRBV9 and TRBJ1-1 gives the whole variable domain DSGVTQTPKHLITATGQRVTLRCSPRSGDLSVYWYQQSLDQGLQFLIQYYNGEERAKGNILERFSAQQFPDLHSELNLSSLELGDSALYFCASSPSGAGNTEAFFGQGTRLTVV.

V gene TRBV19 combines with J gene TRBJ2-1; tentatively, D is TRBD1 or TRBD2 (5 bases each). CDR3 length: 11 amino acids. V shed 4 bases and J shed 7 bases, with 5 bases lying between them. Per germline, CDR1 LNHDA and CDR2 SQIVND (reference sequence). This CDR3 is CASSRGNEQFF. The CDR3 region has the DNA TGTGCCAGTAGTAGGGGGAATGAGCAGTTCTTC.

A single count supports this clone. V gene TRBV6-5 combines with J gene TRBJ1-4, with unresolved D. Trimming left V 5 bases short and J 3 bases short, with 10 bases between. Germline lookup yields CDR1 MNHEY and CDR2 SVGAGI. The CDR3 extends over 14 amino acids. CDR3 region: CASSITYSNEKLFF. In DNA form, the CDR3 reads TGTGCCAGCAGTATCACATACTCTAATGAAAAACTGTTTTTT.

This clone has a single count. This CDR3 is CASRGQVNTEAFF. DNA of the CDR3: TGCGCCAGCAGGGGACAGGTGAACACTGAAGCTTTCTTT. The genes are TRBV10-2 and TRBJ1-1; 8 positions match TRBD1. V shed 6 bases, J shed 0 bases, and the junction held 0 bases outside the gene matches. Germline lookup yields CDR1 WSHSY and CDR2 SAAADI. This CDR3 contains 13 residues.

The V and J genes are TRBV9 and TRBJ1-4; D may be TRBD1 (6 bases). CDR1 SGDLS and CDR2 YYNGEE come from the germline V gene. The length of the CDR3 is 14 residues. Trimming left V 4 bases short and J 6 bases short, with 13 bases between. The CDR3 sequence is CASSTPGADEKLFF. The DNA for the CDR3 is TGTGCCAGCAGCACCCCAGGGGCGGATGAAAAACTGTTTTTT.

The chain has TRBV6-5 and TRBJ2-3, with a tentative D call TRBD2 (5 bases). V lost 6 bases, J lost 4 bases, and 14 bases lay in between. Looked up from germline, CDR1 is MNHEY and CDR2 is SVGAGI. The CDR3 runs to 14 residues. Here the CDR3 reads CASSSPLRADTQYF. The CDR3, as DNA: TGTGCCAGCAGCTCCCCTTTGCGGGCAGATACGCAGTATTTT.

The DNA of the CDR3 is TGTGCCAGCAGCTCAGGGGGTCGCCATCAAAAACTGTTTTTT. Its protein is CASSSGGRHQKLFF. The chain is built from TRBV7-8 and TRBJ1-4, with TRBD1 identical over 7 bases. Looked up from germline, CDR1 is SGHVS and CDR2 is FQNEAQ. Trimming cost V 4 bases and J 9 bases; bases outside gene matches: 8. This CDR3 region has 14 residues.

The rearrangement links TRBV28 to TRBJ2-7; unclear D gene. The CDR3 has 13 amino acids. CDR1 is MDHEN and CDR2 is SYDVKM in the germline V gene. The V end was cut by 7 bases, the J end by 3 bases, with 13 bases between. The CDR3 DNA reads TGTGCCAGCAAGATCGACACAGACTACGAGCAGTACTTC. It yields the protein CASKIDTDYEQYF.